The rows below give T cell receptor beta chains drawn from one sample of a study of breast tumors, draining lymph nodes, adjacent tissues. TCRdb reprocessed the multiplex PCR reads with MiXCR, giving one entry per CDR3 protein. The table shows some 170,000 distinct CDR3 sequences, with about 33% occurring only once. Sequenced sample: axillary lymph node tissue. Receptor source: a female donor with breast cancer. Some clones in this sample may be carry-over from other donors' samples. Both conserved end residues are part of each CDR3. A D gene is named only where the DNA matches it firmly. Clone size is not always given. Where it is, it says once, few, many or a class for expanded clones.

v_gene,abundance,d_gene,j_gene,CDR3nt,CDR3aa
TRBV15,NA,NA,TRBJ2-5,TGTGCCACCAGCAGATTAGAGAATGAAGGGACCCAGCATTTC,CATSRLENEGTQHF
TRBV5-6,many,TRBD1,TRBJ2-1,TGTGCCAGCAGCTTAGACAGGGGTAGCTCCTACAATGAGCAGTTCTTC,CASSLDRGSSYNEQFF
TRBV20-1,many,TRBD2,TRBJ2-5,TGCAGTGCATCCACTAGCGGGGTCGGCCAAGAGACCCAGTACTTC,CSASTSGVGQETQYF
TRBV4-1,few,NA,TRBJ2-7,TGCGCCAGCAGCCAAGTAGGGGCGGCATACGAGCAGTACTTC,CASSQVGAAYEQYF
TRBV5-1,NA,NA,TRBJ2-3,TGCGCCAGCAGCCTAGGCCCACCCCTTCACACAGATACGCAGTATTTC,CASSLGPPLHTDTQYF
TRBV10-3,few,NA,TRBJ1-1,TGTGCCATCAGTGAACCGGGGAAGAACACTGAAGCTTTCTTT,CAISEPGKNTEAFF
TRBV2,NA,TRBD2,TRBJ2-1,TGTGCTAGGGCCGGGACTAACTACAATGAGCAGTTCTTC,CARAGTNYNEQFF
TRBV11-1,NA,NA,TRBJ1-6,TGTGCCAGCAGCCCACGGGACTCGAGCTCCTATAATTCACCCCTCCACTTT,CASSPRDSSSYNSPLHF
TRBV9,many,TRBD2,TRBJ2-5,TGTGCCAGCAGCGCGAGGGGGGCGGGCGGGGGGCCGAAAGAGACCCAGTACTTC,CASSARGAGGGPKETQYF
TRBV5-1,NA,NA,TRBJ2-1,TGCGCCAGCACCCGTAGCGGACACAATGACCAGCTCTTC,CASTRSGHNDQLF
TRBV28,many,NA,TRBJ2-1,TGTGCCAGTCGCGGCTCCCGAGGCGATGAGCAGTTCTTC,CASRGSRGDEQFF
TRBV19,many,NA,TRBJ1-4,TGTGCCAGTAGTCTGCAGGCCCCCATCCGGGAAAAACTGTTTTTT,CASSLQAPIREKLFF
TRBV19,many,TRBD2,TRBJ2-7,TGTGCCAGTAGTACCGGACTAGCGGGATACTACGAGCAGTACTTC,CASSTGLAGYYEQYF
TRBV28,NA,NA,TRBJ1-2,TGTGCCAGCAGACACGGCGGGGAGTCCGATGGCTACACCTTC,CASRHGGESDGYTF
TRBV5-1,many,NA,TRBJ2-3,TGCGCCAGCCAAGCTACTTTTCAACAGGGAGGGCAGTATTTT,CASQATFQQGGQYF
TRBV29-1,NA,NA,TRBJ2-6,TGCAGCGTTGACGGGGACTCTGGGGCCAACGTCCTGACTTTC,CSVDGDSGANVLTF
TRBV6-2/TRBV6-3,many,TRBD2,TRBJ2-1,TGTGCCAGCAGTCGGACTAGCGGGAGTCCCCATGAGCAGTTCTTC,CASSRTSGSPHEQFF
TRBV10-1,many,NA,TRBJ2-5,TGCGCCAGCAGTGAGCGCAGGGGCCAAGAGACCCAGTACTTC,CASSERRGQETQYF
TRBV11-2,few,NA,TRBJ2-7,TGTGCCAGTAGGGGGGGCAACTACGCGCACTACTTC,CASRGGNYAHYF
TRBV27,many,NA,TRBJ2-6,TGTGCCACCGTTTCTGGGGCCAACGTCCTGACTTTC,CATVSGANVLTF
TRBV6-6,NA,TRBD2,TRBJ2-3,TGTGCCAGCAGTGAGGGACTAGCGGGGTTGGATACGCAGTATTTT,CASSEGLAGLDTQYF
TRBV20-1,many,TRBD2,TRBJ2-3,TGCAGTGCTAGAGATCTGGCTAGCGGCCCGGGTACGCAGTATTTT,CSARDLASGPGTQYF
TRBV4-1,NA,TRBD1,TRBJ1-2,TGCGCCAGCAGCCAAGAACTCGCCCGTGGACAGGGATATGGCTACACCTTC,CASSQELARGQGYGYTF
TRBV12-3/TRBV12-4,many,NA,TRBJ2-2,TGTGCCAGCAATTCATTCGGGGGGCCGAACACCGGGGAGCTGTTTTTT,CASNSFGGPNTGELFF
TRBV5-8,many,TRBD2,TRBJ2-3,TGTGCCAGCAGCTTTCGCGGGAGGGCCTCGACAGATACGCAGTATTTT,CASSFRGRASTDTQYF
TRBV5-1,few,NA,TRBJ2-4,TGCGCCAGCAGCTACGACGGGGGCAAAAACATTCAGTACTTC,CASSYDGGKNIQYF
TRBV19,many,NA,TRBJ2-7,TGTGCCAGTAGTATGGGGGGCTCTCCGACCTACGAGCAGTACTTC,CASSMGGSPTYEQYF
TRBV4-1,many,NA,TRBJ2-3,TGCGCCAGCAGCCAAGCCGGGCAGGGTAGGTCAGATACGCAGTATTTT,CASSQAGQGRSDTQYF
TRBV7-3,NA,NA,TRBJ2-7,TGTGCCAGCAGCTTAGCGTTGGCAGGGTCGTTGGTTGACGACGAGCAGTACTTC,CASSLALAGSLVDDEQYF
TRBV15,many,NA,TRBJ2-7,TGTGCCACCAGCGGTCTTTCCTACGAGCAGTACTTC,CATSGLSYEQYF
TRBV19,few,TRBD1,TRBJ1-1,TGTGCCAGTAGCGATCCGGGACAGGGAAACACTGAAGCTTTCTTT,CASSDPGQGNTEAFF
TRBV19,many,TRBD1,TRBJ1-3,TGTGCCAGTAGTACGGGACAGCGACACTCTGGAAACACCATATATTTT,CASSTGQRHSGNTIYF
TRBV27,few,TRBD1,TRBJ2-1,TGTGCCAGCAGTTTAATACAGGGGGCGGTCCATGAGCAGTTCTTC,CASSLIQGAVHEQFF
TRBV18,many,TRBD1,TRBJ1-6,TGTGCCAGCTCACCTTACGGACAGGGAAATTCACCCCTCCACTTT,CASSPYGQGNSPLHF
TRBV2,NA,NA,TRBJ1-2,TGTGCCAGCAGTGCGCCACGAGAAAACTATGGCTACACCTTC,CASSAPRENYGYTF
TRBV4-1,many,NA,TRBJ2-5,TGCGCCAGCAGCCAAGGCGGAGGGCCGGACCAAGAGACCCAGTACTTC,CASSQGGGPDQETQYF
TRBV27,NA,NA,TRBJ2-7,TGTGCCAGCAGGGGACGGACAGCTTCCTACGAGCAGTGCTTC,CASRGRTASYEQCF
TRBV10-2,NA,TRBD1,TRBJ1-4,TGCGCCAGCAGTGACCCGGACAGGCTTAATGAAAAACTGTTTTTT,CASSDPDRLNEKLFF
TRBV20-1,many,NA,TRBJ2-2,TGCAGTGCCGGAGTTTTGGTTTCACCCGGGGAGCTGTTTTTT,CSAGVLVSPGELFF
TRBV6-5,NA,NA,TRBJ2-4,TGTGCCAGCAGTTACGTGGTTTGGGCGACCAAAAACATTCAGTACTTC,CASSYVVWATKNIQYF
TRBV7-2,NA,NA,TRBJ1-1,TGTGCCAGCAGCCCCCACCCGACAACAGGAGCTTTCTTT,CASSPHPTTGAFF